This T cell receptor beta chain was found in a study of shared clonotypes between healthy human individuals. Study-level points and caveats: Non-shared clonotypes had lower generation probabilities than those shared by all four donors.

The V and J ends lost 2 bases and 4 bases, in that order; junction bases with no gene match: 5. There are 16 residues in the CDR3. CDR1 is MGHRA, CDR2 YSYEKL, per germline. Generated by immunoSEQ multiplex PCR, the TCRdb table keeps only in-frame clones and is missing some. Altogether around 1.5 million clones are present, approximately 98% being singletons, with the ten largest covering approximately 0.45%. This clone has only one observation. The antigen is not known. The sample consisted of naive CD4+ T cells sorted from blood. The subset: CD45RA+ positively selected. The genes are TRBV4-1 and TRBJ1-5; 10 positions match TRBD1. The clonotype was recovered from a man between 25 and 39 years old in good health. CDR3 residues: CASSQITGQGNQPQHF. CDR3 nucleotide sequence: TGCGCCAGCAGCCAAATAACGGGACAGGGGAATCAGCCCCAGCATTTT.